The clone carrying this T cell receptor beta chain was recorded a few times. The antigen remains undetermined. TCRdb processed the 5' RACE reads anew with MiXCR; each CDR3 protein has one entry. The data contain about 110,000 distinct CDR3 sequences, roughly a sixth of them singletons. This sample was taken from a study of T-cell memory formation after mild COVID-19. Overall study context: Largely donor-specific sequence clusters came from a couple of donors.

Regarding the study as a whole: CD4/CD8 balance characterized clones contracting day 15 to 85, and CD4+ skew characterized later expanders.

The CDR3 extends over 15 amino acids. Trimming pared 0 bases from V and 4 bases from J, leaving 12 bases between. Germline CDR1 reads ENHRY; CDR2 reads SYGVKD. This chain joins TRBV10-3 and TRBJ2-5; D tentatively fits TRBD1 or TRBD2 (7 bases each). This receptor was taken from a man aged 18 to 29 who had mild COVID-19 (a few samples of this study predate the infection). Cell type and time point are not known. What was sequenced was PBMCs or a T cell subset sorted from them (not recorded which). The CDR3 region has the DNA TGTGCCATCAGTGAGTCCGTCAGGGGGGGAGAGACCCAGTACTTC. Translating gives CAISESVRGGETQYF.